Listed below are T cell receptor beta chains from one sample, sequenced in a study of T cell responses to AZD1222 COVID-19 vaccine. Profiled with immunoSEQ multiplex PCR; TCRdb holds only in-frame clones, not every one. The top ten hold around 1% of the sample, which has 150,000 to 200,000 clones, about 90% seen once. The sequenced sample was peripheral blood, obtained 28 days after the second AZD1222 dose. These TCRs come from an adult who received the AZD1222 COVID-19 vaccine. Both conserved end residues are part of each CDR3. Fields, in order: V gene, clone size, D gene, J gene, CDR3 protein, CDR3 DNA. D genes are given only for firm matches. The size of a clone is reported for some rows only, either as once, few or many, or as a class for expanded clones.

v_gene: TRBV3-1/TRBV3-2
abundance: once
d_gene: TRBD1
j_gene: TRBJ1-2
CDR3aa: CASSQGRGPHGYTF
CDR3nt: TGTGCCAGCAGCCAAGGGAGGGGGCCACACGGCTACACCTTC

v_gene: TRBV5-5
abundance: .
d_gene: .
j_gene: TRBJ1-2
CDR3aa: CASSLGQSNYGYTF
CDR3nt: TGTGCCAGCAGCTTGGGACAGTCCAACTATGGCTACACCTTC

v_gene: TRBV7-9
abundance: .
d_gene: .
j_gene: TRBJ2-5
CDR3aa: CASSYGQQETQYF
CDR3nt: TGTGCCAGCAGCTATGGGCAGCAAGAGACCCAGTACTTC

v_gene: TRBV19
abundance: .
d_gene: .
j_gene: TRBJ1-5
CDR3aa: CASSIEADGPWANQPQHF
CDR3nt: TGTGCCAGTAGTATAGAAGCGGATGGCCCATGGGCTAATCAGCCCCAGCATTTT

v_gene: TRBV12-3/TRBV12-4
abundance: .
d_gene: .
j_gene: TRBJ2-4
CDR3aa: CASSLQGGNIQYF
CDR3nt: TGTGCCAGCAGTTTACAGGGGGGAAACATTCAGTACTTC

v_gene: TRBV11-2
abundance: .
d_gene: TRBD2
j_gene: TRBJ2-3
CDR3aa: CASSPPAGVEDTQYF
CDR3nt: TGTGCCAGCAGCCCGCCGGCGGGGGTGGAGGATACGCAGTATTTT

v_gene: TRBV19
abundance: .
d_gene: .
j_gene: TRBJ1-5
CDR3aa: CASSMGPAGNQPQHF
CDR3nt: TGTGCCAGTAGTATGGGACCGGCGGGCAATCAGCCCCAGCATTTT

v_gene: TRBV5-1
abundance: .
d_gene: .
j_gene: TRBJ2-1
CDR3aa: CASSLSGDYNEQFF
CDR3nt: TGCGCCAGCAGCTTGTCCGGGGATTACAATGAGCAGTTCTTC

v_gene: TRBV18
abundance: .
d_gene: TRBD1
j_gene: TRBJ1-5
CDR3aa: CASSLTGGRDNQPQHF
CDR3nt: TGTGCCAGCTCACTTACAGGGGGCCGAGACAATCAGCCCCAGCATTTT

v_gene: TRBV5-5
abundance: .
d_gene: .
j_gene: TRBJ1-2
CDR3aa: CASSRIKGANYGYTF
CDR3nt: TGTGCCAGCAGCCGTATCAAGGGAGCTAACTATGGCTACACCTTC

v_gene: TRBV13
abundance: .
d_gene: .
j_gene: TRBJ1-1
CDR3aa: CASSAQGFGTEAFF
CDR3nt: TGTGCCAGCAGCGCCCAGGGTTTCGGAACTGAAGCTTTCTTT

v_gene: TRBV19
abundance: .
d_gene: .
j_gene: TRBJ2-3
CDR3aa: CASSIYGTTDTQYF
CDR3nt: TGTGCCAGTAGTATTTACGGGACCACAGATACGCAGTATTTT

v_gene: TRBV5-1
abundance: .
d_gene: .
j_gene: TRBJ2-5
CDR3aa: CASTLRWDGGETQYF
CDR3nt: TGCGCCAGCACCCTGAGGTGGGACGGAGGAGAGACCCAGTACTTC

v_gene: TRBV5-5
abundance: .
d_gene: .
j_gene: TRBJ2-7
CDR3aa: CASSFGGPSEQYF
CDR3nt: TGTGCCAGCAGCTTTGGCGGACCCTCCGAGCAGTACTTC

v_gene: TRBV18
abundance: .
d_gene: .
j_gene: TRBJ2-1
CDR3aa: CASSPGDEQFF
CDR3nt: TGTGCCAGCTCACCAGGGGACGAGCAGTTCTTC

v_gene: TRBV5-1
abundance: .
d_gene: .
j_gene: TRBJ2-5
CDR3aa: CASSPTVETQYF
CDR3nt: TGCGCCAGCAGCCCCACCGTGGAGACCCAGTACTTC

v_gene: TRBV12-3/TRBV12-4
abundance: once
d_gene: .
j_gene: TRBJ2-1
CDR3aa: CASSRQDEQFF
CDR3nt: TGTGCCAGCAGTCGCCAGGATGAGCAGTTCTTC

v_gene: TRBV19
abundance: .
d_gene: .
j_gene: TRBJ1-2
CDR3aa: CASSMEVFYGYTF
CDR3nt: TGTGCCAGTAGTATGGAGGTCTTCTATGGCTACACCTTC

v_gene: TRBV7-9
abundance: .
d_gene: .
j_gene: TRBJ1-3
CDR3aa: CASSLADGGNTIYF
CDR3nt: TGTGCCAGCAGCTTAGCGGACGGTGGAAACACCATATATTTT

v_gene: TRBV5-8
abundance: .
d_gene: .
j_gene: TRBJ2-3
CDR3aa: CASSRNPNREGYTDTQYF
CDR3nt: TGTGCCAGCAGCCGAAACCCGAACAGGGAAGGGTACACAGATACGCAGTATTTT

v_gene: TRBV30
abundance: .
d_gene: TRBD1
j_gene: TRBJ1-2
CDR3aa: CAWSAFRQGGYTF
CDR3nt: TGTGCCTGGAGTGCATTTAGACAGGGGGGCTACACCTTC

v_gene: TRBV19
abundance: .
d_gene: .
j_gene: TRBJ2-5
CDR3aa: CASAGPSATQYF
CDR3nt: TGTGCCAGTGCAGGGCCTAGCGCGACCCAGTACTTC

v_gene: TRBV6-5
abundance: .
d_gene: TRBD1
j_gene: TRBJ1-6
CDR3aa: CASRTGTGGDSPLHF
CDR3nt: TGTGCCAGCAGGACCGGGACAGGGGGCGATTCACCCCTCCACTTT

v_gene: TRBV2
abundance: .
d_gene: TRBD2
j_gene: TRBJ2-3
CDR3aa: CASSLRLAGEDTQYF
CDR3nt: TGTGCCAGCAGTCTAAGACTAGCGGGGGAAGATACGCAGTATTTT

v_gene: TRBV10-1
abundance: .
d_gene: .
j_gene: TRBJ2-1
CDR3aa: CASSESTSLYNEQFF
CDR3nt: TGCGCCAGCAGTGAGTCGACAAGTTTATACAATGAGCAGTTCTTC

v_gene: TRBV19
abundance: once
d_gene: .
j_gene: TRBJ1-2
CDR3aa: CASSTGQGGSMGYGYTF
CDR3nt: TGTGCCAGTAGTACTGGGCAGGGCGGGAGTATGGGCTATGGCTACACCTTC

v_gene: TRBV10-3
abundance: .
d_gene: .
j_gene: TRBJ1-1
CDR3aa: CAISEGPQNTEAFF
CDR3nt: TGTGCCATCAGTGAGGGCCCCCAGAACACTGAAGCTTTCTTT

v_gene: TRBV5-4
abundance: .
d_gene: .
j_gene: TRBJ1-4
CDR3aa: CASSRPPGEKLFF
CDR3nt: TGTGCCAGCAGCCGGCCCCCAGGGGAAAAACTGTTTTTT